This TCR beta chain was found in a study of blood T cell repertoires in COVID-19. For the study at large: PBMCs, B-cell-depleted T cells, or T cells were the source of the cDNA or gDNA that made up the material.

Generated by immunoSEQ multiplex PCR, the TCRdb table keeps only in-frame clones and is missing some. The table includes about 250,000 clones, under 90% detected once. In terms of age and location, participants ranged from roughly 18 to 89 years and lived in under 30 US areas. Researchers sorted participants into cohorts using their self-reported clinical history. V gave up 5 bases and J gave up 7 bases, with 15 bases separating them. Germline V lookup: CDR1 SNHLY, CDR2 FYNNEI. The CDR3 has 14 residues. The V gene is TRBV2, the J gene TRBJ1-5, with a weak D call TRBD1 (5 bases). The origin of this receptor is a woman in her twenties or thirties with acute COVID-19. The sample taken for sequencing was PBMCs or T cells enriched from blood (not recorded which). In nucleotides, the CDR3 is TGTGCCAGCAGTCCTTGGGGGGTTGAGCAGCCCCAGCATTTT. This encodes CASSPWGVEQPQHF.